A single sample gave rise to the 11 T cell receptor beta chains below, sequenced in a study of identifying expanded T cells in peripheral blood (dated by TCRdb to the late 2010s). The receptor library was made with the immunoSEQ multiplex PCR assay. As stored in TCRdb, this immuneACCESS dataset retains in-frame rearrangements with V and J assigned. A fraction of the clones does not appear; measured against another copy, unresolved V genes explain less than half of the discrepancy, and the remainder lacks a known reason. A total of approximately 120,000 clones appear in this sample, approximately 88% of them only once. Together, the top ten hold 3.3% of the sample. Sequencing input: blood. The source of these receptors is a person between 18 and 70 years old in good health.

This clone appeared a few times. The rearrangement uses TRBV27 and TRBJ1-6, with D unresolved. CDR1 and CDR2 (germline): MNHEY, SMNVEV (reference sequence). The CDR3 totals 12 residues. V lost 5 bases to trimming and J lost 7 bases, with 6 bases between them. The CDR3 DNA is TGTGCCAGCAGTCTCCACAATTCACCCCTCCACTTT. This sequence encodes CASSLHNSPLHF.

The V gene is TRBV7-9, the J gene TRBJ1-3; D remains unclear. This CDR3 has 15 amino acids. Germline loops: CDR1 SEHNR, CDR2 FQNEAQ (reference sequence). The germline V and J ends were trimmed by 2 bases and 4 bases, with 12 bases remaining between them. The CDR3 is CASSLMAVAGNTIYF. CDR3 sequence (DNA): TGTGCCAGCAGCTTAATGGCCGTCGCGGGAAACACCATATATTTT.

CDR3 amino acids: CATSRTGSVEKLFF. The CDR3 DNA reads TGTGCCACCAGCAGGACAGGGTCAGTGGAAAAACTGTTTTTT. The chain combines TRBV15 with TRBJ1-4, with TRBD1 matching 7 bases. The CDR3 covers 14 residues. With 3 bases clipped from V and 8 bases from J, the junction kept 6 bases outside the gene matches. CDR1 LNHNV and CDR2 YYDKDF come from the germline V gene (reference sequence).

The chain recombines TRBV19 with TRBJ2-3; a weak D match, TRBD2 (6 bases). Per the germline V gene, CDR1 is LNHDA and CDR2 is SQIVND (reference sequence). Between the trimmed V and J ends, which lost 5 bases and 4 bases, there was a span of 10 bases. The CDR3 loop spans 13 amino acids. The CDR3 loop reads CASSRGFPDTQYF. The CDR3, as DNA: TGTGCCAGTAGTCGGGGGTTCCCAGATACGCAGTATTTT.

The V and J genes are TRBV30 and TRBJ1-1, with D unresolved. From germline, CDR1 is GTSNPN and CDR2 SVGIG (reference sequence). With 2 bases removed from V and 4 bases from J, the gap between germline ends came to 11 bases. CDR3 length equals 13 residues. The CDR3 DNA is TGTGCCTGGAGTCTCTCGAGTGGCACTGAAGCTTTCTTT. Translated, it gives CAWSLSSGTEAFF.

Only a few counts were recorded for this clone. The chain has TRBV10-3 and TRBJ1-2; 8 nucleotides match TRBD1. Trimming took 8 bases from V and 6 from J; bases not matched to a gene: 11. The CDR3 is 14 residues long. Germline-derived CDR1 and CDR2 are ENHRY and SYGVKD. This CDR3 reads CAIRRTGTDDGYTF. The DNA of the CDR3 is TGTGCCATCCGTCGGACAGGGACGGATGATGGCTACACCTTC.

The chain uses TRBV19 and TRBJ1-5; D gene unclear. Between the trimmed V and J ends, which lost 5 bases and 7 bases, there was a span of 9 bases. The V gene's germline CDR1 is LNHDA and CDR2 SQIVND (reference sequence). The CDR3 consists of 12 residues. This CDR3 is CASSLLRQPQHF. The CDR3 DNA follows: TGTGCCAGTAGTCTCTTGAGGCAGCCCCAGCATTTT.

The V call is TRBV2, the J call TRBJ2-1, with D unresolved. Germline values: CDR1 SNHLY, CDR2 FYNNEI. V dropped 8 bases and J dropped 2 bases, with 16 bases sitting between them. The CDR3 is made up of 15 amino acids. Written as DNA, the CDR3 is TGTGCCAGCGCTACTCGGTTTGGGGCCTACAATGAGCAGTTCTTC. Protein product: CASATRFGAYNEQFF. The whole variable domain, remainder taken from reference TRBV2 and TRBJ2-1, is EPEVTQTPSHQVTQMGQEVILRCVPISNHLYFYWYRQILGQKVEFLVSFYNNEISEKSEIFDDQFSVERPDGSNFTLKIRSTKLEDSAMYFCASATRFGAYNEQFFGPGTRLTVL.

The chain employs TRBV6-6 and TRBJ1-6; D remains ambiguous. Between the trimmed V and J ends, which lost 10 bases and 0 bases, there was a span of 4 bases. This CDR3 region has 12 residues. Germline V gene lookup returns CDR1 MNHNY and CDR2 SVGAGI (reference sequence). The CDR3 DNA is TGTGCCACCGACTCCTATAATTCACCCCTCCACTTT. Translated: CATDSYNSPLHF.

The chain is built from TRBV9 and TRBJ2-1; no clear D gene. This CDR3 has 12 amino acids. Germline V gene lookup returns CDR1 SGDLS and CDR2 YYNGEE. Trimming removed 0 bases at V and 8 bases at J, with 6 bases between. The CDR3 protein is CASSVGSDEQFF. The CDR3 region has the DNA TGTGCCAGCAGCGTAGGCTCGGATGAGCAGTTCTTC.

The chain joins TRBV12-2 to TRBJ2-3; TRBD1 reflects the table's D call only, with no check against the DNA. TRBV12-2 is tagged as a pseudogene. The CDR3 has 16 amino acids. The CDR3 sequence is CASRLDGDRGTDTQYF. CDR3 coding DNA: TGTGCAAGTCGCTTAGATGGGGACAGGGGCACAGATACGCAGTATTTT.